This TCR beta chain was profiled in a study of circulating CD8 cells and anti-PD-1 response in melanoma. Study as a whole: Of some 13 patients, seven got anti-PD-1 first and six had prior therapy.

In its sample, this clonotype ranks as large. Its antigen is not known. This CDR3 is 13 amino acids long. V shed 10 bases and J shed 4 bases, with 16 bases lying between them. From germline, CDR1 is LNHDA and CDR2 SQIVND (reference sequence). General observations from the study: PD-1 and DPOS subsets showed similar, higher clonality than DNEG. Under 8% of TRB clonotypes were shared between subsets at M1.

Four subsets defined by PD-1 and/or TIGIT were sorted from live CD3+CD8+TCRalphabeta+ cells. TCR libraries were prepared from roughly 14 ng of total RNA with the QIAseq Immune Repertoire TCR panel. TCRdb re-called the reads with MiXCR, one entry per CDR3 protein. The sample includes under 600 distinct CDR3 sequences, approximately 7.2% of them seen just once. The sample was CD8+ T cells from PBMCs, taken at baseline or after one month of anti-PD-1 therapy (not recorded which). The clonotype comes from a human donor with melanoma. J is TRBJ1-1 and V is TRBV19; D might be TRBD1 (5 bases). The CDR3 region is CAIRQGAGTEAFF. For the CDR3, the DNA is TGTGCCATAAGGCAGGGCGCCGGCACTGAAGCTTTCTTT.